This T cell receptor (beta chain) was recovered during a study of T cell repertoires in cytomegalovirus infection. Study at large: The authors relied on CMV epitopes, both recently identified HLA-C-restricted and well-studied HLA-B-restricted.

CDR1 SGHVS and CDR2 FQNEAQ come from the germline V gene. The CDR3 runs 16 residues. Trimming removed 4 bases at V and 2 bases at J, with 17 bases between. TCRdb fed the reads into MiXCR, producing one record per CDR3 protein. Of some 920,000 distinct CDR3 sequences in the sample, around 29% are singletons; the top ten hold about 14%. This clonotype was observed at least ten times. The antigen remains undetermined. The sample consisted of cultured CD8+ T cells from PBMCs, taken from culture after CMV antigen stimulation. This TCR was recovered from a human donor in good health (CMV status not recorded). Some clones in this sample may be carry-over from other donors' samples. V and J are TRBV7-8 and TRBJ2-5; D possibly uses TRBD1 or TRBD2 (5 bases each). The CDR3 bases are TGTGCCAGCAGCTACATTCCGGGACGGCTTCAAGAGACCCAGTACTTC. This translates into CASSYIPGRLQETQYF.